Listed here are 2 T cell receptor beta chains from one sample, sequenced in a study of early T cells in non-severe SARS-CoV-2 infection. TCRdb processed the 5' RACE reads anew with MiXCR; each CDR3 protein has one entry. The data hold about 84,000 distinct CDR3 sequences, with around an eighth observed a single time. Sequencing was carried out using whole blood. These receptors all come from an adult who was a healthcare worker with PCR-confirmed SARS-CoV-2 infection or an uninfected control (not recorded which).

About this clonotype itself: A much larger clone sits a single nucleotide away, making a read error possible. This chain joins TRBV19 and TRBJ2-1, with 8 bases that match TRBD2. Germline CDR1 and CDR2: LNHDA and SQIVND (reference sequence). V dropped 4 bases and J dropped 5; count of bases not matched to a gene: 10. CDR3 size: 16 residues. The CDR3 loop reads CASSTPETSEHNEQFF. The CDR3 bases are TGTGCCAGTAGTACCCCCGAGACTAGCGAACACAATGAGCAGTTCTTC.

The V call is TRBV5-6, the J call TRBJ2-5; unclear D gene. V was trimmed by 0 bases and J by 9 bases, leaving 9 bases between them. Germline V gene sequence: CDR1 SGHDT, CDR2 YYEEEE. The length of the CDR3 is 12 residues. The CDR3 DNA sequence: TGTGCCAGCAGCTTGGCGCAAGGAGCCCAGTACTTC. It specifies CASSLAQGAQYF.